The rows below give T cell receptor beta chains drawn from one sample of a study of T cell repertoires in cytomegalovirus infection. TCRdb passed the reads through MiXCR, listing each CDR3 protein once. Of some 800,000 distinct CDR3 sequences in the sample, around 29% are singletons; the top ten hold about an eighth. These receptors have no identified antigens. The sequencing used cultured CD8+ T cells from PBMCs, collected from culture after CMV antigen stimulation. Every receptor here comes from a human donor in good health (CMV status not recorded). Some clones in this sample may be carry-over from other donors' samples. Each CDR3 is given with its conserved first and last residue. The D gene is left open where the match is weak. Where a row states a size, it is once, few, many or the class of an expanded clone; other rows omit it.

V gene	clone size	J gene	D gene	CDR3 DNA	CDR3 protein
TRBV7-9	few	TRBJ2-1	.	TGTGCCAGCAGCTTAGGGGCAGCCTGGGGGGCATTTCACAATGAGCAGTTCTTC	CASSLGAAWGAFHNEQFF
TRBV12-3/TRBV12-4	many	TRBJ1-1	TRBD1	TGTGCCAGCACCCATCTAACAGGGGGCACTGAAGCTTTCTTT	CASTHLTGGTEAFF
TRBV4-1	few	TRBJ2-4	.	TGCGCCAGCAGCCAACCGATCCGGGACACCAAAAACATTCAGTACTTC	CASSQPIRDTKNIQYF
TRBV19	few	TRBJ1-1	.	TGTGCCAGTAGTATAGCCCAGGGCGCGAACACTGAAGCTTTCTTT	CASSIAQGANTEAFF
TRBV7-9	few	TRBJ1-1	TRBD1	TGTGCCAGCAGCTTACCGTGGGACAGTGGACCTGAAGCTTTCTTT	CASSLPWDSGPEAFF
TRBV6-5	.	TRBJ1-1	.	TGTGCCAGCAGTTACGACCCGCCAGGGGTTTATAACACTGAAGCTTTCTTT	CASSYDPPGVYNTEAFF
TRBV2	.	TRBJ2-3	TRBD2	TGTGCCAGCAGCGACGGGACTAGCGGGGGGCGGGGTAGAGATACGCAGTATTTT	CASSDGTSGGRGRDTQYF
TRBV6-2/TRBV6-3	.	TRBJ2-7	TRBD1	TGTGCCAGCAGTCACGACAGACAGGGACCCTACGAGCAGTACTTC	CASSHDRQGPYEQYF
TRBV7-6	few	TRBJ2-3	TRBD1	TGTGCCAGCAGCGACCGGACAGGGAGCAAAGTCGCAGATACGCAGTATTTT	CASSDRTGSKVADTQYF
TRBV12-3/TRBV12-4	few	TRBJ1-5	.	TGTGCCAGCAGACCAGGGGTCAATCAGCCCCAGCATTTT	CASRPGVNQPQHF
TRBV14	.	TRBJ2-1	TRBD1	TGTGCCAGCAGTGGTAAATCCGGGACAGGGGCAAATGAGCAGTTCTTC	CASSGKSGTGANEQFF
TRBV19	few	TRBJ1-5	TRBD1	TGTGCCAGTAGAGGGGACAGGGGTTATCAGCCCCAGCATTTT	CASRGDRGYQPQHF
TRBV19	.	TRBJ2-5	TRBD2	TGTGCCAGTAGTATAACTAGCGTTGCGGAGACCCAGTACTTC	CASSITSVAETQYF
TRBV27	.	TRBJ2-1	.	TGTGCCAGCAGTCCCTCTAGTCTCAATGAGCAGTTCTTC	CASSPSSLNEQFF
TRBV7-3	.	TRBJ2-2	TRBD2	TGTGCCAGCAGGGCCGAGACTAGCGGGGTCAGCACCGGGGGGCTGTTTTTT	CASRAETSGVSTGGLFF
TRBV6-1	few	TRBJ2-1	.	TGTGCCAGCAGTTTAATCCCAAGTGGGAACAATGAGCAGTTCTTC	CASSLIPSGNNEQFF
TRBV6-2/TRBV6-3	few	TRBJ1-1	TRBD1	TGTGCCAGCACCAGGGGGGGGAACACTGAAGCTTTCTTT	CASTRGGNTEAFF
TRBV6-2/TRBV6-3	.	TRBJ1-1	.	TGTGCCAGCAGCAACCAGTGGGGGTGGAACACTGAAGCTTTCTTT	CASSNQWGWNTEAFF
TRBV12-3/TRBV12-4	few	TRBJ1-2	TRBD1	TGTGCCAGCAATTTCGGGACAGGGGTTGACTATGGCTACACCTTC	CASNFGTGVDYGYTF
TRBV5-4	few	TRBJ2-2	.	TGTGCCAGCAGCTTAACCCTTACCGGGGAGCTGTTTTTT	CASSLTLTGELFF
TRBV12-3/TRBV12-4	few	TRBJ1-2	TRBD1	TGTGCCAGCAGTTTAACAGGGGTTGATGGCTACACCTTC	CASSLTGVDGYTF
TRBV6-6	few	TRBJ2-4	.	TGTGCCAGCAGTTACAGCAGGTCTGTGGACAAAAACATTCAGTACTTC	CASSYSRSVDKNIQYF
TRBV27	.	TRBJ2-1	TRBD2	TGTGCCAGCAGTCCCAATAGCGGGGAGCCTAATGAGCAGTTCTTC	CASSPNSGEPNEQFF
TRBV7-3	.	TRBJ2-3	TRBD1	TGTGCCAGCAGCTCCCCCGGGACAGACGTTACAGACACAGATACGCAGTATTTT	CASSSPGTDVTDTDTQYF